This T cell receptor beta chain was obtained from a study of CD8 T cells in ankylosing spondylitis. This clonotype was observed at least ten times. This CDR3 comprises 17 residues. The junction had 5 bases not matched to a gene; V was cut back by 0 bases and J by 0 bases. The V gene's germline CDR1 is SGHRS and CDR2 YFSETQ. TCRdb re-called the 5' RACE reads through MiXCR, storing one row per CDR3 protein. This table has about 220,000 distinct CDR3 sequences, about a quarter appearing once. This clonotype was obtained from a male donor with ankylosing spondylitis or in good health (not recorded which). The genes are TRBV5-1 and TRBJ2-1, with 8 bases that match TRBD2. Sequencing was performed on blood, either unsorted or a sorted T cell fraction (not recorded which). The CDR3 spells CASSLGSSGSSYNEQFF. As DNA, the CDR3 is TGCGCCAGCAGCTTGGGGAGCAGCGGGAGCTCCTACAATGAGCAGTTCTTC. The entire variable domain, with the rest obtained from reference TRBV5-1 and TRBJ2-1, is as follows: KAGVTQTPRYLIKTRGQQVTLSCSPISGHRSVSWYQQTPGQGLQFLFEYFSETQRNKGNFPGRFSGRQFSNSRSEMNVSTLELGDSALYLCASSLGSSGSSYNEQFFGPGTRLTVL.